This record covers a single T cell receptor beta chain. Its antigen is currently unknown. This entry belongs to a study of T cell responses to AZD1222 COVID-19 vaccine. General study findings and limits: Donors skewed white British and female; clonal diversity was possibly underestimated. Researchers report vaccine-associated CD4 TCRs spanning spike, with dominance at 160-218 and 743-854. Two AZD1222 doses significantly raised spike-specific TCR breadth and depth over controls. Among spike-specific TCRs, nearly half reportedly target unmutated variant regions.

TCRdb's copy holds only in-frame clones and misses some; the assay was immunoSEQ multiplex PCR. This table has 100,000 to 120,000 clones, over 75% appearing once. V trimming: 3 bases; J trimming: 0 bases; junction bases outside the gene matches: 11. The CDR3 is 18 amino acids. Germline-derived CDR1 and CDR2 are MNHEY and SMNVEV (reference sequence). The chain has TRBV27 and TRBJ1-1; 9 positions match TRBD1. Sample: peripheral blood, taken on day 0 of AZD1222 vaccination. The TCR sequence derives from an adult in good health. This CDR3 reads CASSFRTGVPSMNTEAFF. CDR3 nucleotide sequence: TGTGCCAGCAGTTTTCGGACAGGGGTACCCTCCATGAACACTGAAGCTTTCTTT.